This TCR beta chain appears in the sequencing data of a study of T-cell reconstitution after alpha-beta-depleted transplantation in children. A library of TCRbeta sequences, prepared with unique molecular identifiers, was generated. MiXCR, applied by TCRdb to the PCR reads, yields one record per CDR3 protein. The table has 240,000 or so distinct CDR3 sequences, approximately 8% seen once. This clonotype appeared many times. Germline values: CDR1 SGHRS, CDR2 YFSETQ. The CDR3 is 17 residues long. The ends lost 0 bases at V and 1 base at J; junction bases unmatched: 7. The TCR originated in a male patient aged 10 to 17 who had a stem cell transplant for acute lymphoblastic leukemia, so the T cells may come from the graft donor. J is TRBJ2-1 and V is TRBV5-1, with 7 bases identical to TRBD1. The material sequenced was PBMCs, mostly from graft donor cells, taken 180 days after TCRalphabeta/CD19-depleted stem cell transplant. CDR3 sequence: CASSLALLTGSYNEQFF. The CDR3 DNA reads as TGCGCCAGCAGCTTGGCCCTTTTGACAGGGTCCTACAATGAGCAGTTCTTC.